What follows are 21 T cell receptor beta chains derived from one specimen sequenced in a study of T cell responses to AZD1222 COVID-19 vaccine. Sequenced by immunoSEQ multiplex PCR; TCRdb stores in-frame clones only, minus some. The table has 110,000 or so clones, 90% seen once. The sequencing used peripheral blood, collected 28 days after the second dose of the MenACWY control vaccine. These receptors originate from an adult who received the MenACWY meningococcal vaccine as a control.

This chain uses TRBV28 with TRBJ1-4, with D possibly matching TRBD1 (5 bases). CDR1 and CDR2 (germline): MDHEN, SYDVKM. V dropped 1 base and J dropped 4 bases, with 10 bases sitting between them. This CDR3 contains 15 residues. The CDR3, as DNA: TGTGCCAGCAGTTTATTGGGGGATGGTAATGAAAAACTGTTTTTT. Translation: CASSLLGDGNEKLFF.

V and J are TRBV19 and TRBJ1-5; TRBD1 is a possible D gene (5 bases). This CDR3 is 15 amino acids long. V lost 5 bases and J 2 bases, leaving 13 bases between the germline ends. Germline V gene lookup returns CDR1 LNHDA and CDR2 SQIVND (reference sequence). CDR3 sequence (DNA): TGTGCCAGTAGTCGGGGGTACGAGGGCAATCAGCCCCAGCATTTT. It specifies CASSRGYEGNQPQHF.

This chain uses TRBV4-2 with TRBJ1-2; 7 bases agree with TRBD1. Per germline, CDR1 LGHNA and CDR2 YNFKEQ. This CDR3 has 15 residues. V shed 1 base, J shed 2 bases, and the junction held 4 bases outside the gene matches. CDR3 nucleotide sequence: TGTGCCAGCAGCCAAGCCGTGACAGGGAACTATGGCTACACCTTC. Translating it yields CASSQAVTGNYGYTF.

V usage is TRBV6-2 or TRBV6-3 and J usage is TRBJ2-7, with D possibly TRBD1 on 5 matching bases. V dropped 4 bases and J dropped 0 bases, with 16 bases sitting between them. Germline V gene data show CDR1 as MNHEY and CDR2 as SVGEGT. The CDR3 covers 16 residues. The CDR3 DNA reads as TGTGCCAGCAGTTCTCCCAGGGAAGTGATCTCCTACGAGCAGTACGTC. It is translated as CASSSPREVISYEQYV.

This chain joins TRBV14 and TRBJ1-4; maybe TRBD1 (6 bases). This CDR3 region has 14 residues. Trimming took off 4 bases at V and 6 bases at J, with 12 bases between the two ends. Germline CDR1 and CDR2: SGHDN and FVKESK. The CDR3 is CASSPTGFDEKLFF. The CDR3, as DNA: TGTGCCAGCAGCCCCACAGGGTTTGATGAAAAACTGTTTTTT.

This chain connects TRBV27 to TRBJ2-7; 10 bases agree with TRBD1. The CDR3 totals 14 residues. The trim removed 5 bases at V and 4 bases at J, leaving 5 bases unmatched. The germline V gene has CDR1 MNHEY and CDR2 SMNVEV (reference sequence). The CDR3 loop is CASSDRGRRYEQYF. Written as DNA, the CDR3 is TGTGCCAGCAGTGACAGGGGGCGAAGGTACGAGCAGTACTTC.

J is TRBJ2-2 and V is TRBV5-4; D gene unclear. V was trimmed by 4 bases and J by 7 bases, leaving 17 bases between them. The length of the CDR3 is 15 residues. Germline CDR1 reads SGHNT; CDR2 reads YYREEE (reference sequence). In DNA form, the CDR3 reads TGTGCCAGCAGCCTCGGGTTGGGCGACATCGGGGAGCTGTTTTTT. Protein sequence: CASSLGLGDIGELFF.

V usage is TRBV10-3 and J usage is TRBJ1-1; perhaps TRBD1 as D (6 bases). The CDR3 length is 15 residues. V lost 4 bases and J 0 bases, leaving 12 bases between the germline ends. Germline V CDR1 and CDR2: ENHRY, SYGVKD. The CDR3 sequence: CAISVGGPMNTEAFF. CDR3 DNA sequence: TGTGCCATCAGTGTTGGGGGCCCCATGAACACTGAAGCTTTCTTT.

On this clone: The DNA is omitted, as the CDR3 cannot be located on it reliably, and the CDR3 follows TCRdb's listing. V usage is TRBV7-9 and J usage is TRBJ2-1; TRBD2, as called in the table, went unchecked against the DNA. The CDR3 contains 17 residues when both ends are counted. CDR1 and CDR2 from the germline V gene are SEHNR and FQNEAQ (reference sequence). The CDR3 protein is CARRRSERRYTCDEQFF.

Only one count was recorded for this clone. CDR3 bases: TGTGCCAGCAGCTGGAGGGACACTACGAACACTGAAGCTTTCTTT. This gives the protein CASSWRDTTNTEAFF. The chain joins TRBV5-8 to TRBJ1-1; D may be TRBD1 (6 bases). This CDR3 spans 15 amino acids. Germline V gene lookup returns CDR1 SGHTS and CDR2 YDEGEE. The ends were cut back, 3 bases at V and 1 base at J, with 13 bases in the middle.

This sequence joins TRBV2 and TRBJ2-2; a weak D match, TRBD1 (6 bases). The CDR3 loop spans 14 amino acids. The germline gives CDR1 SNHLY, CDR2 FYNNEI. V was trimmed by 4 bases and J by 2 bases, leaving 8 bases between them. CDR3 in DNA: TGTGCCAGCAGTGTGGACAGAAACACCGGGGAGCTGTTTTTT. Amino acid sequence: CASSVDRNTGELFF.

V is TRBV15 and J is TRBJ2-7; TRBD2 agrees at 7 bases. The CDR3 is 13 residues long. After removal of 2 bases from V and 3 bases from J, the junction contained 1 base not matched to a gene. CDR1 is LNHNV, CDR2 YYDKDF, per germline (reference sequence). The CDR3 DNA reads as TGTGCCACCAGCAGATTAGCGGGCTACGAGCAGTACGTC. Translation: CATSRLAGYEQYV.

The chain couples TRBV28 to TRBJ1-5; D unclear. CDR1 MDHEN and CDR2 SYDVKM come from the germline V gene. Trimming left V 6 bases short and J 4 bases short, with 10 bases between. This CDR3 is 13 amino acids long. The CDR3: CASREAGNQPQHF. In nucleotides, the CDR3 is TGTGCCAGCAGAGAAGCTGGGAATCAGCCCCAGCATTTT.

The chain uses TRBV4-3 and TRBJ2-5; no reliable D call. Germline CDR1 is LGHNA and CDR2 is YSLEER. The CDR3 sequence is 13 residues long. V lost 1 base to trimming and J lost 3 bases, with 6 bases between them. This CDR3 is CASSQGPKETQYF. As DNA, the CDR3 is TGCGCCAGCAGCCAAGGCCCGAAAGAGACCCAGTACTTC.

The chain combines TRBV19 with TRBJ1-5; D call uncertain. The V gene lost 9 bases and the J gene lost 2 bases, with 14 bases spanning the gap. There are 14 residues in the CDR3. Germline V lookup: CDR1 LNHDA, CDR2 SQIVND (reference sequence). The CDR3 sequence is CASSANWGNQPQHF. As DNA, the CDR3 is TGTGCCAGCTCCGCCAATTGGGGCAATCAGCCCCAGCATTTT.

The J gene is TRBJ2-1, the V gene TRBV28, with a tentative D call TRBD2 (5 bases). CDR1 is MDHEN, CDR2 SYDVKM, per germline. Trimming removed 3 bases from V and 10 bases from J, with 7 bases in between. The CDR3 sequence is 11 residues long. The CDR3 here is CASSFLAEQFF. CDR3 DNA: TGTGCCAGCAGTTTCTTAGCGGAGCAGTTCTTC.

This clone was found a few times. V and J are TRBV30 and TRBJ1-3; D is undetermined. Trimming left V 5 bases short and J 0 bases short, with 8 bases between. The CDR3 is made up of 13 amino acids. Germline CDR1 and CDR2: GTSNPN and SVGIG (reference sequence). This CDR3 reads CAWSLASGNTIYF. DNA of the CDR3: TGTGCCTGGTCTCTCGCCTCTGGAAACACCATATATTTT.

The chain links TRBV5-1 to TRBJ2-7; 10 bases match TRBD2. V gave up 0 bases and J gave up 2 bases; unmatched junction bases: 11. Germline-derived CDR1 and CDR2 are SGHRS and YFSETQ. The CDR3 has 18 residues. CDR3 sequence (DNA): TGCGCCAGCAGCTTGGGGACTAGCGGAAGTGTCGATACCTACGAGCAGTACTTC. Translated: CASSLGTSGSVDTYEQYF.

V usage is TRBV7-9 and J usage is TRBJ1-1, with D maybe TRBD1 (6 bases). The CDR3 runs to 15 residues. Trimming took off 2 bases at V and 1 base at J, with 11 bases between the two ends. Germline V gene sequence: CDR1 SEHNR, CDR2 FQNEAQ (reference sequence). The CDR3 bases are TGTGCCAGCAGCTTATATACAGGGAAGAACACTGAAGCTTTCTTT. Translating gives CASSLYTGKNTEAFF.

This rearrangement joins TRBV5-5 to TRBJ1-2; D not certain. CDR1 is SGHKS and CDR2 is YYEKEE in the germline V gene (reference sequence). V lost 2 bases and J lost 2, with 7 bases in between. This CDR3 contains 13 residues. CDR3 nucleotide sequence: TGTGCCAGCAGCTTCGACGGAAACTATGGCTACACCTTC. It specifies CASSFDGNYGYTF. Full variable domain (remainder filled in from reference TRBV5-5 and TRBJ1-2): DAGVTQSPTHLIKTRGQQVTLRCSPISGHKSVSWYQQVLGQGPQFIFQYYEKEERGRGNFPDRFSARQFPNYSSELNVNALLLGDSALYLCASSFDGNYGYTFGSGTRLTVV.

The rearrangement joins TRBV10-1 to TRBJ2-2; D call uncertain. This CDR3 is 14 amino acids long. Germline CDR1 reads WNHNN; CDR2 reads SYGVQD (reference sequence). With 4 bases removed from V and 0 bases from J, the gap between germline ends came to 6 bases. The DNA for the CDR3 is TGCGCCAGCAGTGTACAGCCGAACACCGGGGAGCTGTTTTTT. Encoded protein: CASSVQPNTGELFF.